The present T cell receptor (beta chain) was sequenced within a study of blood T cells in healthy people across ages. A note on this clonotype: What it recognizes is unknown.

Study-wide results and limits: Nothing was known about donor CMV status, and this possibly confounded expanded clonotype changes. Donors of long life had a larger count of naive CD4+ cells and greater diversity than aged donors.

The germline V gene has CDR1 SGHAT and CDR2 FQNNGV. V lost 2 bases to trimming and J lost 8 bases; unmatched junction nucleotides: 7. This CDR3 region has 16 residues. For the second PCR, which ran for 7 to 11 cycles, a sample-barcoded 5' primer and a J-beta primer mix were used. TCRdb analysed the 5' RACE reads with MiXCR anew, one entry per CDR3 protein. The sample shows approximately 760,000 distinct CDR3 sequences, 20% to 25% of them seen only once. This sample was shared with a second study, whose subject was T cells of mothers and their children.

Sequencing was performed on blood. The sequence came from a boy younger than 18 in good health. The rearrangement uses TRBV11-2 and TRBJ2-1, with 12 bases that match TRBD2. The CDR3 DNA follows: TGTGCCAGCAGCTTACTAGCGGGAGGGCCAATTGATGAGCAGTTCTTC. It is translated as CASSLLAGGPIDEQFF.